This TCR beta chain was found in a study of long-term antiretroviral therapy in people with HIV. Germline V gene lookup returns CDR1 GTSNPN and CDR2 SVGIG (reference sequence). This CDR3 spans 16 amino acids. The ends were cut back, 1 base at V and 4 bases at J, with 19 bases in the middle. The assay, immunoSEQ v3.0, was run at survey level. Assay used: immunoSEQ multiplex PCR; TCRdb lists only in-frame clones, some missing. The sample yields around 6,400 clones, under 80% seen once. The input for sequencing was unsorted PBMCs, taken 0.5 years before starting antiretroviral therapy. The receptor was isolated from a man aged 40-50 years with HIV. The chain joins TRBV30 to TRBJ1-1, with D possibly TRBD1 on 6 matching bases. The CDR3 DNA is TGTGCCTGGAGTGGGCCCTTCGGGGGGCGATCCACTGAAGCTTTCTTT. This sequence encodes CAWSGPFGGRSTEAFF.